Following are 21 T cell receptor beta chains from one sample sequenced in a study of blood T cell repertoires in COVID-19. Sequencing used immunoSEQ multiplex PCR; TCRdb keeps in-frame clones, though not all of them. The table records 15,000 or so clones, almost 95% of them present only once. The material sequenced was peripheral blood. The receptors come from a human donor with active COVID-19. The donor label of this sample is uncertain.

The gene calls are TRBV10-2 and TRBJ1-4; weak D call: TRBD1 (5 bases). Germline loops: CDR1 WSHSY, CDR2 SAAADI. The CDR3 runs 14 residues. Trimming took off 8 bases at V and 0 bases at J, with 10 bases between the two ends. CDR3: CASADRTTNEKLFF. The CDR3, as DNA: TGCGCCAGCGCAGACAGAACAACTAATGAAAAACTGTTTTTT.

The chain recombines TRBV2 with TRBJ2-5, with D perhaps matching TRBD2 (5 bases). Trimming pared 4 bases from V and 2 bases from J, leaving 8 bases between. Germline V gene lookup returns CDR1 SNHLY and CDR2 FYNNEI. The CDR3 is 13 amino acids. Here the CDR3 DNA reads TGTGCCAGCAGTGTTGTAGCGCAAGAGACCCAGTACTTC. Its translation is CASSVVAQETQYF.

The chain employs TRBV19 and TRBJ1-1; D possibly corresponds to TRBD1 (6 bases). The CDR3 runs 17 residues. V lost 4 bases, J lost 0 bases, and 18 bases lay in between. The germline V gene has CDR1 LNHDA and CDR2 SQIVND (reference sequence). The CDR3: CASSNPLGTSMNTEAFF. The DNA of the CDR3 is TGTGCCAGTAGTAACCCGCTGGGGACATCCATGAACACTGAAGCTTTCTTT.

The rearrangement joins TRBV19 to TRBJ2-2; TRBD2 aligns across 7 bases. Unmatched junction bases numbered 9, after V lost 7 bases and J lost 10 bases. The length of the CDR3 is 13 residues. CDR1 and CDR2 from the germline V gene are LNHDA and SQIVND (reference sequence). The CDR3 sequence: CASMGGSAEELFF. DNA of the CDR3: TGTGCCAGTATGGGCGGGAGTGCGGAGGAGCTGTTTTTT. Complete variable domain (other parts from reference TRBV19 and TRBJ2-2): DGGITQSPKYLFRKEGQNVTLSCEQNLNHDAMYWYRQDPGQGLRLIYYSQIVNDFQKGDIAEGYSVSREKKESFPLTVTSAQKNPTAFYLCASMGGSAEELFFGEGSRLTVL.

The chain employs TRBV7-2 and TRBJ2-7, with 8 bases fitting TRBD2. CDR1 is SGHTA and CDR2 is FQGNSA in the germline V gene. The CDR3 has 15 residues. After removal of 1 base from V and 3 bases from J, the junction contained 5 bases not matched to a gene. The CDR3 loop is CASSLVGLVYYEQYF. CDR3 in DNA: TGTGCCAGCAGCTTAGTGGGACTAGTATACTACGAGCAGTACTTC. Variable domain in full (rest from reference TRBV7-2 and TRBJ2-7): GAGVSQSPSNKVTEKGKDVELRCDPISGHTALYWYRQSLGQGLEFLIYFQGNSAPDKSGLPSDRFSAERTGGSVSTLTIQRTQQEDSAVYLCASSLVGLVYYEQYFGPGTRLTVT.

The CDR3 spells CASSPFGSSGNTIYF. The CDR3 DNA reads TGTGCCAGCAGCCCCTTCGGGAGCTCTGGAAACACCATATATTTT. The J gene is TRBJ1-3, the V gene TRBV14, with D unresolved. Trimming took 4 bases from V and 0 from J, leaving 10 bases between them. The germline gives CDR1 SGHDN, CDR2 FVKESK. The CDR3 has 15 residues.

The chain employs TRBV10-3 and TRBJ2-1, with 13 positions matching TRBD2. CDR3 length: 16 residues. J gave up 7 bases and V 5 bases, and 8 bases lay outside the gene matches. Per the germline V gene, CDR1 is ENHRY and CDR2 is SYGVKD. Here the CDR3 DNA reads TGTGCCATCAGTACCGCCGGGACTAGCGGGGTAAATGAGCAGTTCTTC. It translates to CAISTAGTSGVNEQFF.

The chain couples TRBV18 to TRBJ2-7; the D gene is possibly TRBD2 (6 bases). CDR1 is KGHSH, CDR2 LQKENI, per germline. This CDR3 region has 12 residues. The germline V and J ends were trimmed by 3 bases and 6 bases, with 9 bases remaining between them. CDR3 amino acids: CASSPVGSEQYF. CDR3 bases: TGTGCCAGCTCACCTGTCGGGAGCGAGCAGTACTTC.

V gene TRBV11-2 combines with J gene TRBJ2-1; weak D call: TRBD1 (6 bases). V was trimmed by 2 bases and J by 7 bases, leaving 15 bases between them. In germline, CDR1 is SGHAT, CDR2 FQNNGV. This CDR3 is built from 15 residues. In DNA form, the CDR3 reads TGTGCCAGCAGCTTAAGTCCAGGGGCTCGGAATGAGCAGTTCTTC. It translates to CASSLSPGARNEQFF.

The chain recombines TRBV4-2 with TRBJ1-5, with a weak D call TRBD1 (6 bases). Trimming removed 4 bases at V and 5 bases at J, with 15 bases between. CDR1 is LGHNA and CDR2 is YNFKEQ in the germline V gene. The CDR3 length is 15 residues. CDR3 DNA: TGTGCCAGCAGCCTAACCACAGGGCCTGATCAGCCCCAGCATTTT. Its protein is CASSLTTGPDQPQHF.

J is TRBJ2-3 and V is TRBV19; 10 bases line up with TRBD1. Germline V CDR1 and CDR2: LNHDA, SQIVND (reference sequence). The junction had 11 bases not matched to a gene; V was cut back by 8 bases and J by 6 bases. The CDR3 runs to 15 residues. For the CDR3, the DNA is TGTGCCAGTTCTCCCGGGACAGGGGCAGGGGATACGCAGTATTTT. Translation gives CASSPGTGAGDTQYF.

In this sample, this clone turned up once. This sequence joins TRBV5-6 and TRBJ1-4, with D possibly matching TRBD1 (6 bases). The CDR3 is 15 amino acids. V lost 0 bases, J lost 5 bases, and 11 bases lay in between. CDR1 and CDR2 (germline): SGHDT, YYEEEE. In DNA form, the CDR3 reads TGTGCCAGCAGCTTGGATGGCAGGGGCAATGAAAAACTGTTTTTT. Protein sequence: CASSLDGRGNEKLFF.

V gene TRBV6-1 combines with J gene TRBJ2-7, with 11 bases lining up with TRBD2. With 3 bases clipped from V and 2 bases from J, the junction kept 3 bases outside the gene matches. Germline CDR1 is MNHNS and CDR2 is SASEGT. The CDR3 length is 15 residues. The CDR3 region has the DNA TGTGCCAGCAGTGACACTAGCGGGAGAACCTACGAGCAGTACTTC. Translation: CASSDTSGRTYEQYF.

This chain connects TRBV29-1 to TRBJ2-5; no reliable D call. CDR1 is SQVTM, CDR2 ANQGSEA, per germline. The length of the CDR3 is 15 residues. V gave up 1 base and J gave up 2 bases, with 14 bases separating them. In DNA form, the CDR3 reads TGCAGCGTTGAAGGTAGCCAAACCCCGCAAGAGACCCAGTACTTC. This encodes CSVEGSQTPQETQYF.

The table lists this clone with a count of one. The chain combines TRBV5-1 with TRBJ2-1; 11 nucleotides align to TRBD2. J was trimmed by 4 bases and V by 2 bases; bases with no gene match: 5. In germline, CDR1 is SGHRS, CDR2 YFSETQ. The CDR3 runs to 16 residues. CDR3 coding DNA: TGCGCCAGCAGCTTAAGGGCTAGCGGGGGGTACAATGAGCAGTTCTTC. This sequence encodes CASSLRASGGYNEQFF.

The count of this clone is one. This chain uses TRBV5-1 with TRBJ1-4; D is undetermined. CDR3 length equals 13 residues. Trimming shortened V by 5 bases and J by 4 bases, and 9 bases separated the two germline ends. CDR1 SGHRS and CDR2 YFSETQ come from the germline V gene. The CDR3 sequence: CASRRSDNEKLFF. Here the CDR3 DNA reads TGCGCCAGCAGGCGGAGCGATAATGAAAAACTGTTTTTT.

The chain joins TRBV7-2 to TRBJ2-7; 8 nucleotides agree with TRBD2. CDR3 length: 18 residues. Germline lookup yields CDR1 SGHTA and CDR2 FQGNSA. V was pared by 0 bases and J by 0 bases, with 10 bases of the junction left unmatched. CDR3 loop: CASSLALLAGGSSYEQYF. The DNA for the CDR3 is TGTGCCAGCAGCTTAGCTCTTCTGGCGGGGGGAAGCTCCTACGAGCAGTACTTC.

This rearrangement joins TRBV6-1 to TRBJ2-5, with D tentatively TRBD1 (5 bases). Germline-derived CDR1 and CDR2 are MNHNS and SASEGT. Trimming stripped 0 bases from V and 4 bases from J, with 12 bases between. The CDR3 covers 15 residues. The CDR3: CASSEAGVLGETQYF. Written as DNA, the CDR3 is TGTGCCAGCAGTGAAGCAGGGGTATTGGGAGAGACCCAGTACTTC.

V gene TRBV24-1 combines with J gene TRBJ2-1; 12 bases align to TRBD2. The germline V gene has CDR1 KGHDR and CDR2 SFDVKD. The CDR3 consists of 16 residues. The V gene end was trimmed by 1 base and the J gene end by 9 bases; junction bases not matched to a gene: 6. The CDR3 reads CATSDFRLAGGSEQFF. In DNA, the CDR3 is TGTGCCACCAGTGATTTTAGGCTAGCGGGAGGGTCTGAGCAGTTCTTC.

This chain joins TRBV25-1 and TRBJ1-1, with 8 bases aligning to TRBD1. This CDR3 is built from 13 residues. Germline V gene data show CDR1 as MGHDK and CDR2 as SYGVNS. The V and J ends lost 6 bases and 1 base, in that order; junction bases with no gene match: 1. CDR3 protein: CASSDRGNTEAFF. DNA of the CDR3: TGTGCCAGCAGCGACAGGGGGAACACTGAAGCTTTCTTT.

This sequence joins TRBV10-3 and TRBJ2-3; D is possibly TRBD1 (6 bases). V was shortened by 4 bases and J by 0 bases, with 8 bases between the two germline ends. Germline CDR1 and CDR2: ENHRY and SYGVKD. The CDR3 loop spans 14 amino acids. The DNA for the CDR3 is TGTGCCATCAGTGCACAGGGAAGCACAGATACGCAGTATTTT. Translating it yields CAISAQGSTDTQYF.